These 25 T cell receptor beta chains were sequenced from one sample in a study of blood T cell repertoires in COVID-19. Assay used: immunoSEQ multiplex PCR; TCRdb lists only in-frame clones, some missing. Here the sample spans more than 95,000 clones, 75% to 90% being singletons. Sequenced material: peripheral blood. Every receptor here comes from a woman of 80 years or more with COVID-19, enrolled during active disease.

V gene TRBV28 combines with J gene TRBJ2-3, with 10 bases lining up with TRBD2. J gave up 4 bases and V 5 bases, and 12 bases lay outside the gene matches. CDR3 length equals 17 residues. Germline V gives CDR1 MDHEN, CDR2 SYDVKM. The CDR3 bases are TGTGCCAGCAGTCCACCCCCGAGCGGGAGGGTCTCAGATACGCAGTATTTT. This translates into CASSPPPSGRVSDTQYF.

The V and J genes are TRBV6-6 and TRBJ2-4, with 8 nucleotides matching TRBD2. Unmatched junction bases numbered 6, after V lost 4 bases and J lost 1 base. Germline V lookup: CDR1 MNHNY, CDR2 SVGAGI (reference sequence). The CDR3 is 16 residues long. In nucleotides, the CDR3 is TGTGCCAGCAGTTCCGAGCGGGAGTCCGCCAAAAACATTCAGTACTTC. This gives the protein CASSSERESAKNIQYF.

The chain joins TRBV23-1 to TRBJ1-5; 7 bases line up with TRBD1. TRBV23-1 is classed as an ORF, of uncertain function. J lost 11 bases, V lost 10 bases, and 17 bases had no gene match. The CDR3 runs 14 residues. This chain's CDR3 is CAIPGRGLPLAQHF. The CDR3 region has the DNA TGCGCCATCCCTGGTAGGGGGCTGCCTTTGGCCCAGCATTTT.

CDR3 amino acids: CASSPGGARGNYGYTF. The CDR3 DNA sequence: TGTGCCAGTAGCCCAGGGGGCGCCCGGGGAAACTATGGCTACACCTTC. The chain carries TRBV19 and TRBJ1-2; 8 nucleotides line up with TRBD1. The CDR3 totals 16 residues. Germline V gene data show CDR1 as LNHDA and CDR2 as SQIVND (reference sequence). The trim removed 6 bases at V and 2 bases at J, leaving 11 bases unmatched.

The chain has TRBV4-3 and TRBJ2-1, with TRBD2 matching over 13 bases. The CDR3 contains 17 residues. Losses at the gene ends were 4 bases for V and 0 bases for J; bases not matched to a gene: 3. Germline V gene sequence: CDR1 LGHNA, CDR2 YSLEER. CDR3 sequence (DNA): TGCGCCAGCAGCCCCACTAGCGGGAGGGCCTCCTACAATGAGCAGTTCTTC. Translation: CASSPTSGRASYNEQFF.

This sequence joins TRBV6-2 or TRBV6-3 and TRBJ1-1, with D unclear. V dropped 6 bases and J dropped 3 bases, with 20 bases sitting between them. Germline-derived CDR1 and CDR2 are MNHEY and SVGEGT. The CDR3 loop spans 16 amino acids. As DNA, the CDR3 is TGTGCCAGCAGCCCCGACCGGGAGCCCCGGGACACTGAAGCTTTCTTT. It specifies CASSPDREPRDTEAFF.

This clone was observed a single time. The V and J genes are TRBV5-5 and TRBJ1-1; perhaps TRBD1 as D (5 bases). V was clipped by 4 bases and J by 5 bases, with 15 bases between them. The CDR3 length is 14 residues. From germline, CDR1 is SGHKS and CDR2 YYEKEE (reference sequence). The CDR3 region is CASSMSGGLTEAFF. CDR3 coding DNA: TGTGCCAGCAGCATGTCGGGGGGTTTGACTGAAGCTTTCTTT.

V and J are TRBV9 and TRBJ2-7, with 9 bases identical to TRBD2. Unmatched junction bases numbered 13, after V lost 3 bases and J lost 0 bases. The CDR3 loop spans 18 amino acids. Per germline, CDR1 SGDLS and CDR2 YYNGEE. The chain's CDR3 is CASSAGSSRSGSSYEQYF. For the CDR3, the DNA is TGTGCCAGCAGCGCAGGTTCCTCGCGTAGCGGGAGCTCCTACGAGCAGTACTTC.

This chain joins TRBV6-1 and TRBJ2-3, with D uncertain. Germline CDR1 and CDR2: MNHNS and SASEGT. Trimming left V 1 base short and J 4 bases short, with 12 bases between. This CDR3 contains 15 residues. CDR3 region: CASSEGARIADTQYF. For the CDR3, the DNA is TGTGCCAGCAGTGAAGGGGCAAGGATTGCAGATACGCAGTATTTT.

This chain connects TRBV11-2 to TRBJ2-1; TRBD2 agrees at 10 bases. This CDR3 comprises 16 residues. The V and J ends lost 7 bases and 1 base, in that order; junction bases with no gene match: 7. Germline CDR1 and CDR2: SGHAT and FQNNGV. CDR3 amino acids: CASTLMTSGSYNEQFF. The CDR3 DNA is TGTGCCAGCACCTTGATGACTAGCGGGTCCTACAATGAGCAGTTCTTC.

This clone has a handful of counts. The rearrangement joins TRBV5-6 to TRBJ2-1; no clear D. The CDR3 is 13 residues long. CDR1 is SGHDT, CDR2 YYEEEE, per germline. Trimming removed 3 bases at V and 4 bases at J, with 8 bases between. In nucleotides, the CDR3 is TGTGCCAGCAGCTATCAGAATTACAATGAGCAGTTCTTC. Protein: CASSYQNYNEQFF. Based on the CDR3 plus reference TRBV5-6 and TRBJ2-1, the full variable domain is DAGVTQSPTHLIKTRGQQVTLRCSPKSGHDTVSWYQQALGQGPQFIFQYYEEEERQRGNFPDRFSGHQFPNYSSELNVNALLLGDSALYLCASSYQNYNEQFFGPGTRLTVL.

The V gene is TRBV28, the J gene TRBJ1-1; 9 bases map to TRBD1. Germline lookup yields CDR1 MDHEN and CDR2 SYDVKM. The length of the CDR3 is 19 residues. Losses at the gene ends were 5 bases for V and 0 bases for J; bases not matched to a gene: 16. This CDR3 reads CASSPGQGRFLSMNTEAFF. DNA for the CDR3: TGTGCCAGCAGTCCGGGACAGGGACGATTCCTATCCATGAACACTGAAGCTTTCTTT.

The V gene is TRBV7-2, the J gene TRBJ1-3; 7 positions match TRBD1. Germline values: CDR1 SGHTA, CDR2 FQGNSA. This CDR3 has 16 residues. J gave up 4 bases and V 5 bases, and 11 bases lay outside the gene matches. The CDR3 DNA sequence: TGTGCCAGCAGCACCTTCGACAGGGCGGGCGGAAACACCATATATTTT. Translated, it gives CASSTFDRAGGNTIYF.

The genes are TRBV7-9 and TRBJ2-7, with 10 bases identical to TRBD2. Trimming removed 2 bases from V and 6 bases from J; junction bases left unmatched: 10. The CDR3 consists of 16 residues. Germline CDR1 is SEHNR and CDR2 is FQNEAQ (reference sequence). This CDR3 reads CASSLILAGAGAEQYF. CDR3 DNA: TGTGCCAGCAGCTTAATCCTAGCGGGAGCTGGGGCCGAGCAGTACTTC.

This clone occurred once. The chain is built from TRBV29-1 and TRBJ2-1, with D possibly being TRBD2 (5 bases). Trimming took 8 bases from V and 0 from J, leaving 14 bases between them. The CDR3 contains 14 residues. The germline gives CDR1 SQVTM, CDR2 ANQGSEA. CDR3 sequence (DNA): TGCAGCATACTACGGGGTAGCTCCTACAATGAGCAGTTCTTC. It codes for CSILRGSSYNEQFF.

This clone is a singleton in its sample. The V gene is TRBV7-9, the J gene TRBJ2-7, with D perhaps matching TRBD2 (5 bases). The CDR3 has 14 amino acids. Germline V gene data show CDR1 as SEHNR and CDR2 as FQNEAQ (reference sequence). V shed 5 bases and J shed 1 base, with 12 bases lying between them. The CDR3: CASSPEGSSYEQYF. In DNA form, the CDR3 reads TGTGCCAGCAGCCCCGAGGGCAGTTCCTACGAGCAGTACTTC.

The rearrangement uses TRBV29-1 and TRBJ2-1; 11 nucleotides match TRBD1. Germline CDR1 reads SQVTM; CDR2 reads ANQGSEA. V trimming: 7 bases; J trimming: 4 bases; junction bases outside the gene matches: 3. CDR3 size: 13 residues. DNA of the CDR3: TGCAGCGGCGGGACAGGGGGGTACAATGAGCAGTTCTTC. This gives the protein CSGGTGGYNEQFF.

This chain connects TRBV24-1 to TRBJ1-2, with a tentative D call TRBD1 (6 bases). Trimming removed 3 bases at V and 1 base at J, with 17 bases between. This CDR3 is 17 amino acids long. Germline CDR1 is KGHDR and CDR2 is SFDVKD. CDR3 residues: CATSDATAGGLNYGYTF. The CDR3 DNA reads as TGTGCCACCAGTGATGCCACTGCGGGGGGCCTTAACTATGGCTACACCTTC.

The table lists this clone with a count of one. The chain joins TRBV19 to TRBJ2-6; a possible D gene is TRBD2 (5 bases). The CDR3 sequence is 16 residues long. Germline-derived CDR1 and CDR2 are LNHDA and SQIVND (reference sequence). V lost 4 bases and J lost 0, with 10 bases in between. The CDR3 sequence: CASSTGVLSGANVLTF. DNA for the CDR3: TGTGCCAGTAGTACCGGGGTTCTCTCTGGGGCCAACGTCCTGACTTTC.

The V and J genes are TRBV18 and TRBJ2-3; the match to TRBD2 covers 13 bases. Trimming cost V 2 bases and J 5 bases; bases outside gene matches: 4. The V gene's germline CDR1 is KGHSH and CDR2 LQKENI. This CDR3 has 16 amino acids. The DNA of the CDR3 is TGTGCCAGCTCACCAAGGACTAGCGGGGGAGGAGATACGCAGTATTTT. Amino acids: CASSPRTSGGGDTQYF.

The CDR3 bases are TGTGCCAGCTCACTTAATCCAGGGGGTATGAACACTGAAGCTTTCTTT. Residues: CASSLNPGGMNTEAFF. The chain combines TRBV18 with TRBJ1-1; TRBD1 agrees at 7 bases. V lost 4 bases to trimming and J lost 0 bases; unmatched junction nucleotides: 8. In germline, CDR1 is KGHSH, CDR2 LQKENI. The CDR3 loop spans 16 amino acids. Supplemented by reference TRBV18 and TRBJ1-1, the full variable domain reads NAGVMQNPRHLVRRRGQEARLRCSPMKGHSHVYWYRQLPEEGLKFMVYLQKENIIDESGMPKERFSAEFPKEGPSILRIQQVVRGDSAAYFCASSLNPGGMNTEAFFGQGTRLTVV.

The chain links TRBV27 to TRBJ2-7; 9 bases align to TRBD1. Germline V gene sequence: CDR1 MNHEY, CDR2 SMNVEV (reference sequence). After removal of 5 bases from V and 3 bases from J, the junction contained 8 bases not matched to a gene. The CDR3 totals 15 residues. The CDR3 coding sequence is TGTGCCAGCAGTCCGGGACAGGGCCTTGGCTACGAGCAGTACTTC. Translated, it gives CASSPGQGLGYEQYF.

J is TRBJ2-7 and V is TRBV19, with 9 bases lining up with TRBD2. The CDR3 consists of 13 residues. Germline assignment: CDR1 LNHDA and CDR2 SQIVND (reference sequence). The V segment lost 4 bases and the J segment 6 bases; nucleotides outside the gene matches: 4. CDR3 sequence reads: CASSKGTSSEQYF. Here the CDR3 DNA reads TGTGCCAGTAGTAAGGGGACTAGCTCCGAGCAGTACTTC.

The rearrangement links TRBV9 to TRBJ1-5; 7 bases align to TRBD1. Germline V gives CDR1 SGDLS, CDR2 YYNGEE. The length of the CDR3 is 15 residues. J was trimmed by 3 bases and V by 4 bases; bases with no gene match: 7. CDR3 sequence (DNA): TGTGCCAGCAGCCTTACAGGGGACAACAATCAGCCCCAGCATTTT. The encoded protein is CASSLTGDNNQPQHF.

This chain uses TRBV7-2 with TRBJ1-5; 7 bases match TRBD1. The germline CDR1 and CDR2 sequences are SGHTA and FQGNSA. This CDR3 comprises 15 residues. Trimming removed 4 bases from V and 5 bases from J; junction bases left unmatched: 8. In DNA form, the CDR3 reads TGTGCCAGCAGCTCACCTGGACAGGCATATCAGCCCCAGCATTTT. Translated: CASSSPGQAYQPQHF. The whole variable domain, remainder taken from reference TRBV7-2 and TRBJ1-5, is GAGVSQSPSNKVTEKGKDVELRCDPISGHTALYWYRQSLGQGLEFLIYFQGNSAPDKSGLPSDRFSAERTGGSVSTLTIQRTQQEDSAVYLCASSSPGQAYQPQHFGDGTRLSIL.